This is a list of T cell receptor beta chains from one sample in a study of T cells in Graves' hyperthyroidism and ophthalmopathy. TCRdb reprocessed the multiplex PCR reads via MiXCR and lists one record per CDR3 protein. The sample lists fewer than 550,000 distinct CDR3 sequences, around a quarter occurring once. Specimen: blood. The receptor source for this set is a woman aged 25 to 45 with Graves' ophthalmopathy. CDR3s include the opening cysteine and the closing phenylalanine or tryptophan. The order of the fields is V gene, D gene, J gene, clone size, CDR3 DNA, CDR3 protein. The D gene is left open where the match is weak. Part of the rows lack a size; the others show once, few, many or a class for expanded clones.

v_gene: TRBV18
d_gene: .
j_gene: TRBJ1-2
abundance: many
CDR3nt: TGTGCCAGCTCACCACTCAGCAACTATGGCTACACCTTC
CDR3aa: CASSPLSNYGYTF

v_gene: TRBV2
d_gene: .
j_gene: TRBJ2-7
abundance: many
CDR3nt: TGTGCCAGCAGTGACTTAGGAACTTGGGAAGAGTCCTACGAGCAGTACTTC
CDR3aa: CASSDLGTWEESYEQYF

v_gene: TRBV12-3/TRBV12-4
d_gene: .
j_gene: TRBJ2-2
abundance: few
CDR3nt: TGTGCCAGCACCCGAAGAGACGGGGAGCTGTTTTTT
CDR3aa: CASTRRDGELFF

v_gene: TRBV4-2
d_gene: .
j_gene: TRBJ1-2
abundance: .
CDR3nt: TGTGCCAGCAGCCAAGAAGGTTGGGAGACAGACCTTAACTATGGCTACACCTTC
CDR3aa: CASSQEGWETDLNYGYTF

v_gene: TRBV12-3/TRBV12-4
d_gene: TRBD1
j_gene: TRBJ1-2
abundance: many
CDR3nt: TGTGCCAGCAGTTTATCCGGCAGGGGGAACTATGGCTACACCTTC
CDR3aa: CASSLSGRGNYGYTF

v_gene: TRBV6-1
d_gene: TRBD1
j_gene: TRBJ1-1
abundance: .
CDR3nt: TGTGCCAGCAGTGAAGTAGCCAGGGGGAAGACTGAAGCTTTCTTT
CDR3aa: CASSEVARGKTEAFF

v_gene: TRBV2
d_gene: .
j_gene: TRBJ2-2
abundance: many
CDR3nt: TGTGCCAGCAACCCCGACTCTCAGGGGCACGGGGAGCTGTTTTTT
CDR3aa: CASNPDSQGHGELFF

v_gene: TRBV28
d_gene: .
j_gene: TRBJ2-5
abundance: many
CDR3nt: TGTGCCAGCAGTTCCCATGAGGGGTGGAAGACCCAGTACTTC
CDR3aa: CASSSHEGWKTQYF

v_gene: TRBV28
d_gene: TRBD1
j_gene: TRBJ2-7
abundance: many
CDR3nt: TGTGCCAGCAGTACTCCATCACAGGGGCACTACGAGCAGTACTTC
CDR3aa: CASSTPSQGHYEQYF

v_gene: TRBV6-1
d_gene: .
j_gene: TRBJ2-7
abundance: few
CDR3nt: TGTGCCAGCAGTCCAACTCGACTAGTTCCGTACGAGCAGTACTTC
CDR3aa: CASSPTRLVPYEQYF

v_gene: TRBV2
d_gene: .
j_gene: TRBJ2-5
abundance: few
CDR3nt: TGTGCCAGCATTCGAAGACAGCCACAAGAGACCCAGTACTTC
CDR3aa: CASIRRQPQETQYF

v_gene: TRBV12-3/TRBV12-4
d_gene: .
j_gene: TRBJ1-6
abundance: many
CDR3nt: TGTGCCAGCAGTTGGGGGGGGCCTACCCTCCACTTT
CDR3aa: CASSWGGPTLHF

v_gene: TRBV5-5
d_gene: .
j_gene: TRBJ2-4
abundance: few
CDR3nt: TGTGCCAGCAGCTTGGGTCTAATTCAGTACTTC
CDR3aa: CASSLGLIQYF

v_gene: TRBV29-1
d_gene: .
j_gene: TRBJ1-1
abundance: many
CDR3nt: TGCAGCGTTGAACTTCAGGGTGGGAGCACTGAAGCTTTCTTT
CDR3aa: CSVELQGGSTEAFF

v_gene: TRBV24-1
d_gene: .
j_gene: TRBJ2-5
abundance: many
CDR3nt: TGTGCCACCGGACAAGGTGGGACCCAGTACTTC
CDR3aa: CATGQGGTQYF

v_gene: TRBV7-8
d_gene: .
j_gene: TRBJ2-7
abundance: many
CDR3nt: TGTGCCAGCAGCTTAGATTCCTGGGAGACCTACGAGCAGTACTTC
CDR3aa: CASSLDSWETYEQYF

v_gene: TRBV29-1
d_gene: .
j_gene: TRBJ2-7
abundance: many
CDR3nt: TGCAGCGTTGATTCCCTTGGGGGGAACGAGCAGTACTTC
CDR3aa: CSVDSLGGNEQYF

v_gene: TRBV6-1
d_gene: TRBD1
j_gene: TRBJ1-2
abundance: many
CDR3nt: TGTGCCAGCAGTGAAACAGGGGGCCGGGGCTACACCTTC
CDR3aa: CASSETGGRGYTF

v_gene: TRBV28
d_gene: .
j_gene: TRBJ2-2
abundance: once
CDR3nt: TGTGCCAGCAGCTCCATCCGGGCCCCGAACACCGGGGAGCTGTTTTTT
CDR3aa: CASSSIRAPNTGELFF

v_gene: TRBV3-1
d_gene: .
j_gene: TRBJ2-7
abundance: .
CDR3nt: TGTGCCAGCTGCCATTCGGACGGAGCCTACGAGCAGTACTTC
CDR3aa: CASCHSDGAYEQYF

v_gene: TRBV10-3
d_gene: .
j_gene: TRBJ1-1
abundance: few
CDR3nt: TGTGCCATCAGTGAGAACCGGCAGGGCACTGAAGCTTTCTTT
CDR3aa: CAISENRQGTEAFF

v_gene: TRBV15
d_gene: .
j_gene: TRBJ1-1
abundance: many
CDR3nt: TGTGCCACCAGCCGGCAGGGGTCTCAGGCTGAAGCTTTCTTT
CDR3aa: CATSRQGSQAEAFF

v_gene: TRBV10-3
d_gene: .
j_gene: TRBJ2-5
abundance: many
CDR3nt: TGTGCCATCAGTGAGCCGGACGTGGAGACCCAGTACTTC
CDR3aa: CAISEPDVETQYF

v_gene: TRBV4-2
d_gene: TRBD1
j_gene: TRBJ1-3
abundance: .
CDR3nt: TGTGCCAGCAGCACGGACAGGGAGGCGATCGCTGGAAACACCATATATTTT
CDR3aa: CASSTDREAIAGNTIYF

v_gene: TRBV11-3
d_gene: TRBD1
j_gene: TRBJ1-2
abundance: many
CDR3nt: TGTGCCAGCATCCTCCCCGACAGGGGGAGACGAAAGGGCTACACCTTC
CDR3aa: CASILPDRGRRKGYTF

v_gene: TRBV7-6
d_gene: TRBD2
j_gene: TRBJ2-7
abundance: many
CDR3nt: TGTGCCAGCAGCGGTGCGGGGGGTGGATACGAGCAGTACTTC
CDR3aa: CASSGAGGGYEQYF

v_gene: TRBV29-1
d_gene: TRBD1
j_gene: TRBJ2-2
abundance: .
CDR3nt: TGCAGCGTTGAAGATTCAGAGCCCAGGGGGCTTCGCACCGGGGAGCTGTTTTTT
CDR3aa: CSVEDSEPRGLRTGELFF

v_gene: TRBV6-5
d_gene: .
j_gene: TRBJ1-1
abundance: many
CDR3nt: TGTGCCAGCAGGCCGGGGCCTCTGAACACTGAAGCTTTCTTT
CDR3aa: CASRPGPLNTEAFF

v_gene: TRBV29-1
d_gene: .
j_gene: TRBJ2-5
abundance: many
CDR3nt: TGCAGCGTTTCCTCCCAGGGGGGAGAGACCCAGTACTTC
CDR3aa: CSVSSQGGETQYF

v_gene: TRBV12-3/TRBV12-4
d_gene: TRBD2
j_gene: TRBJ2-3
abundance: many
CDR3nt: TGTGCCAGCAGTCTTCTAGCGGGGGGGTCCGATACGCAGTATTTT
CDR3aa: CASSLLAGGSDTQYF

v_gene: TRBV28
d_gene: .
j_gene: TRBJ2-2
abundance: many
CDR3nt: TGTGCCAGCAGTTCAAGGTTCGGGGAGCTGTTTTTT
CDR3aa: CASSSRFGELFF

v_gene: TRBV6-2/TRBV6-3
d_gene: TRBD2
j_gene: TRBJ2-2
abundance: .
CDR3nt: TGTGCCAGCAGTTATTGGGCCAGGACTAGCGGGAGAATGGCCGGGGAGCTGTTTTTT
CDR3aa: CASSYWARTSGRMAGELFF

v_gene: TRBV11-2
d_gene: .
j_gene: TRBJ2-7
abundance: many
CDR3nt: TGTGCCAGCAGCTTCTCCCGGGGGCCGACCTACGAGCAGTACTTC
CDR3aa: CASSFSRGPTYEQYF